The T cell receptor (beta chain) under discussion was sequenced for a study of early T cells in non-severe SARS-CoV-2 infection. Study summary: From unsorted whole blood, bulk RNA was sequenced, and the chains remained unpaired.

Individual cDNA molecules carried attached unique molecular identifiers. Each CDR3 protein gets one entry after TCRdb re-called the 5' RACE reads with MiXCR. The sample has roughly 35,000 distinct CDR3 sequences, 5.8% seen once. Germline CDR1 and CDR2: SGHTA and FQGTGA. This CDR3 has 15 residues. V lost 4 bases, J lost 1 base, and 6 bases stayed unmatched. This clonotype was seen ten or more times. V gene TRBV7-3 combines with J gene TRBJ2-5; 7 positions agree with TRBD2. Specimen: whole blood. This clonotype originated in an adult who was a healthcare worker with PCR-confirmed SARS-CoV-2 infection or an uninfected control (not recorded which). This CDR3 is CASSSSGGRQETQYF. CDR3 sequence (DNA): TGTGCCAGCAGCTCGTCGGGGGGACGCCAAGAGACCCAGTACTTC.